The next 17 T cell receptor beta chains were all read from a single sample in a study of T cell responses to AZD1222 COVID-19 vaccine. Only in-frame clones appear in the TCRdb table, and some are missing; sequencing was by immunoSEQ multiplex PCR. The data show 85,000 to 130,000 clones, with approximately 88% seen just once and 8% to 9% held by the top ten. The sample was peripheral blood, taken on day 0 of AZD1222 vaccination. The source of these receptors is an adult in good health.

V gene TRBV2 combines with J gene TRBJ2-7; TRBD2 agrees at 8 bases. Trimming cost V 6 bases and J 2 bases; bases outside gene matches: 12. The CDR3 extends over 16 amino acids. Germline lookup yields CDR1 SNHLY and CDR2 FYNNEI. For the CDR3, the DNA is TGTGCCAGCAGCTACTCCTATACTAGCGGCACCTACGAGCAGTACTTC. It codes for CASSYSYTSGTYEQYF.

DNA for the CDR3: TGTGCCAGCAGTTACGCCAACGGTGAGCAGTTCTTC. It codes for CASSYANGEQFF. J is TRBJ2-1 and V is TRBV6-5; unclear D gene. V lost 2 bases and J 9 bases, leaving 8 bases between the germline ends. The CDR3 has 12 amino acids. Germline V gene data show CDR1 as MNHEY and CDR2 as SVGAGI.

The table lists this clone with a few counts. This rearrangement joins TRBV19 to TRBJ1-4, with a possible D match to TRBD1 (6 bases). V was cut by 4 bases and J by 1 base, with 10 bases left in between. Germline V gene sequence: CDR1 LNHDA, CDR2 SQIVND (reference sequence). This CDR3 contains 15 residues. CDR3 protein: CASSTTGRTNEKLFF. As DNA, the CDR3 is TGTGCCAGTAGTACCACAGGGCGAACTAATGAAAAACTGTTTTTT.

This chain connects TRBV5-8 to TRBJ1-1, with no clear D. CDR3 size: 10 residues. CDR1 and CDR2 (germline): SGHTS, YDEGEE. Trimming shortened V by 4 bases and J by 11 bases, and 9 bases separated the two germline ends. The CDR3 sequence is CASSRARAFF. In nucleotides, the CDR3 is TGTGCCAGCAGCAGAGCACGGGCTTTCTTT.

CDR3 DNA sequence: TGTGCCAGCAGCGTAGCGGGGGGGAACTACAATGAGCAGTTCTTC. It encodes CASSVAGGNYNEQFF. The chain uses TRBV4-2 and TRBJ2-1; 11 nucleotides align to TRBD2. Germline-derived CDR1 and CDR2 are LGHNA and YNFKEQ. The CDR3 length is 15 residues. V lost 5 bases and J lost 3; bases outside the gene matches: 3.

The chain links TRBV13 to TRBJ2-2; D unresolved. Trimming pared 6 bases from V and 3 bases from J, leaving 11 bases between. The CDR3 is made up of 14 amino acids. Germline V lookup: CDR1 PRHDT, CDR2 FYEKMQ (reference sequence). CDR3 sequence: CASSSRPDTGELFF. The CDR3, as DNA: TGTGCCAGCAGTTCTCGTCCCGACACCGGGGAGCTGTTTTTT.

This chain uses TRBV6-5 with TRBJ2-5; D is ambiguous. CDR1 MNHEY and CDR2 SVGAGI come from the germline V gene. V gave up 2 bases and J gave up 6 bases, with 13 bases separating them. The CDR3 is made up of 14 amino acids. DNA for the CDR3: TGTGCCAGCAGTTACAGGCAAGACGGCCAGACCCAGTACTTC. Translating it yields CASSYRQDGQTQYF.

The chain is built from TRBV4-2 and TRBJ1-3, with D uncertain. V gave up 0 bases and J gave up 9 bases, with 9 bases separating them. CDR1 is LGHNA, CDR2 YNFKEQ, per germline. This CDR3 has 13 amino acids. The CDR3 DNA reads TGTGCCAGCAGCCAAGATAGGCCCCCCACCATATATTTT. Protein sequence: CASSQDRPPTIYF.

The rearrangement links TRBV19 to TRBJ2-4; D unresolved. V lost 6 bases, J lost 0 bases, and 9 bases lay in between. The CDR3 length is 14 residues. Germline V gene sequence: CDR1 LNHDA, CDR2 SQIVND (reference sequence). The CDR3, as DNA: TGTGCCAGTAGCCCCCCGGGAGCCAAAAACATTCAGTACTTC. Translating gives CASSPPGAKNIQYF. Variable domain in full (rest from reference TRBV19 and TRBJ2-4): DGGITQSPKYLFRKEGQNVTLSCEQNLNHDAMYWYRQDPGQGLRLIYYSQIVNDFQKGDIAEGYSVSREKKESFPLTVTSAQKNPTAFYLCASSPPGAKNIQYFGAGTRLSVL.

The V call is TRBV18, the J call TRBJ1-3, with D unresolved. This CDR3 comprises 15 residues. In germline, CDR1 is KGHSH, CDR2 LQKENI. V lost 3 bases and J 5 bases, leaving 14 bases between the germline ends. The DNA for the CDR3 is TGTGCCAGCTCACCTACCTCGGGAGTTCGAAACACCATATATTTT. Translation gives CASSPTSGVRNTIYF. The whole variable domain, remainder taken from reference TRBV18 and TRBJ1-3, is NAGVMQNPRHLVRRRGQEARLRCSPMKGHSHVYWYRQLPEEGLKFMVYLQKENIIDESGMPKERFSAEFPKEGPSILRIQQVVRGDSAAYFCASSPTSGVRNTIYFGEGSWLTVV.

The chain couples TRBV7-8 to TRBJ2-1; D unresolved. The germline V gene encodes CDR1 SGHVS and CDR2 FQNEAQ. The CDR3 runs 15 residues. The V gene lost 3 bases and the J gene lost 7 bases, with 16 bases spanning the gap. This chain's CDR3 is CASSFGRRLMNEQFF. DNA of the CDR3: TGTGCCAGCAGCTTCGGACGTCGATTAATGAATGAGCAGTTCTTC.

The chain has TRBV21-1 and TRBJ2-7; the table calls TRBD1, which could not be checked here. TRBV21-1 is a listed pseudogene. The CDR3 is 16 amino acids. CDR3 nucleotides: TGTGCCAGCAGCTTCCGGACAGGGGGGTTCGGGATGGAGCAGTACTTC. Protein: CASSFRTGGFGMEQYF.

This chain links TRBV4-1 with TRBJ1-5; D remains unclear. Germline CDR1 and CDR2: MGHRA and YSYEKL. V lost 6 bases, J lost 1 base, and 19 bases lay in between. The CDR3 is 17 amino acids. CDR3 in DNA: TGCGCCAGCAGGGAGGTGGGAACACCGCGAAGCAATCAGCCCCAGCATTTT. Translated, it gives CASREVGTPRSNQPQHF.

The chain combines TRBV7-2 with TRBJ1-6, with D perhaps TRBD1 (5 bases). The CDR3 sequence is 13 residues long. Germline lookup yields CDR1 SGHTA and CDR2 FQGNSA. The germline V and J ends were trimmed by 5 bases and 7 bases, with 9 bases remaining between them. This CDR3 is CASSPEGNSPLHF. DNA for the CDR3: TGTGCCAGCAGCCCAGAGGGGAATTCACCCCTCCACTTT.

This clone occurred once. The chain joins TRBV5-1 to TRBJ1-1; no firm D call. CDR3 length equals 13 residues. CDR1 and CDR2 (germline): SGHRS, YFSETQ. Trimming left V 4 bases short and J 6 bases short, with 13 bases between. The CDR3 coding sequence is TGCGCCAGCAGCCCCGAGGGAGCGTCTGAAGCTTTCTTT. Translation: CASSPEGASEAFF.

The genes are TRBV30 and TRBJ1-2, with 8 bases that match TRBD1. The V gene's germline CDR1 is GTSNPN and CDR2 SVGIG (reference sequence). The CDR3 is 14 amino acids. The ends lost 0 bases at V and 10 bases at J; junction bases unmatched: 10. This chain's CDR3 is CAWSVPPATGDYTF. The CDR3 nucleotides read TGTGCCTGGAGTGTCCCCCCCGCGACAGGGGACTACACCTTC.

The rearrangement joins TRBV19 to TRBJ2-1, with unresolved D. The CDR3 contains 14 residues. Germline-derived CDR1 and CDR2 are LNHDA and SQIVND (reference sequence). Trimming stripped 0 bases from V and 7 bases from J, with 10 bases between. The CDR3 loop reads CASSIDGRFNEQFF. DNA for the CDR3: TGTGCCAGTAGTATAGATGGACGGTTTAATGAGCAGTTCTTC.